Each of the 12 T cell receptor beta chains below was sequenced from the same sample in a study of OX40 agonist ivuxolimab in advanced cancers. Assay used: immunoSEQ multiplex PCR; TCRdb lists only in-frame clones, some missing. The sample shows approximately 81,000 clones, over 70% of them seen only once. Material: CD4+ or CD8+ T cells sorted from blood, obtained in a trial of the OX40 agonist ivuxolimab. The receptors were sampled from an adult with an advanced solid tumor such as melanoma, head and neck, liver or kidney cancer.

The V gene is TRBV4-2, the J gene TRBJ2-7; 9 bases align to TRBD2. The CDR3 covers 15 residues. V lost 3 bases and J lost 4; bases outside the gene matches: 7. Germline V gene sequence: CDR1 LGHNA, CDR2 YNFKEQ. The CDR3 DNA reads as TGTGCCAGCAGCCATCACGGTAGCGGGGGTTACGAGCAGTACTTC. It translates to CASSHHGSGGYEQYF.

This chain uses TRBV11-3 with TRBJ1-4; 9 bases are a match to TRBD1. This CDR3 has 16 amino acids. Germline V gene lookup returns CDR1 SGHNT and CDR2 YENEEA. Unmatched junction bases numbered 9, after V lost 4 bases and J lost 6 bases. Here the CDR3 DNA reads TGTGCCAGCAGCTCACGCGTGGGACAGGGCTATGAAAAACTGTTTTTT. Amino acids: CASSSRVGQGYEKLFF.

Details on this clone: Its ends do not fully match the called genes, so a read error is possible. The chain combines TRBV2 with TRBJ2-7; D gene ambiguous. CDR3 length: 13 amino acids. The germline V gene has CDR1 SNHLY and CDR2 FYNNEI. CDR3 in DNA: TGTGCCAGCAGTGAGGGTAGCTCCTCCGAGCAGTACTTC. Its protein is CASSEGSSSEQYF.

The V gene is TRBV7-9, the J gene TRBJ1-1, with no clear D. Germline-derived CDR1 and CDR2 are SEHNR and FQNEAQ (reference sequence). Trimming stripped 5 bases from V and 0 bases from J, with 10 bases between. This CDR3 is built from 14 residues. DNA of the CDR3: TGTGCCAGCAGCCCATCACCGGTGAACACTGAAGCTTTCTTT. It translates to CASSPSPVNTEAFF.

The table lists this clone with a few counts. In nucleotides, the CDR3 is TGTGCCAGCAGTTCGGTGGCCCCCTACGAGCAGTACTTC. Its protein product is CASSSVAPYEQYF. This chain uses TRBV6-5 with TRBJ2-7; the D is unclear. Germline CDR1 reads MNHEY; CDR2 reads SVGAGI. The CDR3 covers 13 residues. Trimming took off 4 bases at V and 2 bases at J, with 9 bases between the two ends.

J is TRBJ2-3 and V is TRBV25-1; D call uncertain. Germline V CDR1 and CDR2: MGHDK, SYGVNS. V was clipped by 6 bases and J by 3 bases, with 7 bases between them. The CDR3 is 12 amino acids. The CDR3 sequence is CASRAPTDTQYF. The CDR3 DNA reads TGTGCCAGCAGGGCCCCAACAGATACGCAGTATTTT.

V gene TRBV9 combines with J gene TRBJ1-2; no reliable D call. The CDR3 contains 18 residues. CDR1 and CDR2 (germline): SGDLS, YYNGEE. Trimming removed 6 bases at V and 8 bases at J, with 32 bases between. CDR3 in DNA: TGTGCCAGCACGCTTCTTTCCGGATTAGGGAATTTTGAAGAGGGCTACACCTTC. As protein: CASTLLSGLGNFEEGYTF.

The rearrangement links TRBV7-9 to TRBJ2-2; the D call may be TRBD1 or TRBD2 (5 bases each). The CDR3 covers 15 residues. The germline gives CDR1 SEHNR, CDR2 FQNEAQ (reference sequence). V lost 5 bases to trimming and J lost 2 bases, with 12 bases between them. CDR3 region: CASSPGTTNTGELFF. Written as DNA, the CDR3 is TGTGCCAGCAGCCCCGGGACCACCAACACCGGGGAGCTGTTTTTT.

This clone occurred a few times. This rearrangement joins TRBV7-2 to TRBJ2-1, with a tentative D call TRBD2 (6 bases). The germline gives CDR1 SGHTA, CDR2 FQGNSA. Trimming removed 1 base from V and 6 bases from J, with 13 bases in between. The CDR3 is 15 residues long. In nucleotides, the CDR3 is TGTGCCAGCAGCTTAGGCGGGGCCCAAGTCAATGAGCAGTTCTTC. It is translated as CASSLGGAQVNEQFF.

The rearrangement joins TRBV2 to TRBJ1-1, with 7 bases fitting TRBD1. After removal of 0 bases from V and 4 bases from J, the junction contained 8 bases not matched to a gene. The CDR3 length is 16 residues. Germline V lookup: CDR1 SNHLY, CDR2 FYNNEI. The DNA for the CDR3 is TGTGCCAGCAGTGAAGCCGGGAGTCAGGGGGTCACTGAAGCTTTCTTT. This translates into CASSEAGSQGVTEAFF.

This chain links TRBV6-1 with TRBJ1-5, with a tentative D call TRBD1 (5 bases). There are 13 residues in the CDR3. The germline gives CDR1 MNHNS, CDR2 SASEGT. V was cut by 5 bases and J by 5 bases, with 10 bases left in between. DNA of the CDR3: TGTGCCAGCAGTAGGACGGGGCATCAGCCCCAGCATTTT. Its translation: CASSRTGHQPQHF.

This sequence joins TRBV11-2 and TRBJ2-7; D ambiguous. CDR3 size: 14 residues. Germline assignment: CDR1 SGHAT and CDR2 FQNNGV. V shed 1 base and J shed 1 base, with 8 bases lying between them. The CDR3 protein is CASSLGPPSYEQYF. The CDR3 DNA reads as TGTGCCAGCAGCTTAGGACCCCCATCCTACGAGCAGTACTTC.